The text below deals with one T cell receptor beta chain. Deletions cut 3 bases from V and 8 bases from J, with 13 bases between. Germline loops: CDR1 SNHLY, CDR2 FYNNEI. CDR3 size: 14 residues. Only in-frame clones appear in the TCRdb table, and some are missing; sequencing was by immunoSEQ multiplex PCR. The table records 100,000 to 150,000 clones, 84% of them present only once. The sample belongs to a study of blood T cell repertoires in COVID-19. The specimen sequenced was peripheral blood. This receptor was obtained from a woman aged 55 to 70 with acute or convalescent COVID-19. The chain employs TRBV2 and TRBJ1-4; D might be TRBD1 (5 bases). Written as DNA, the CDR3 is TGTGCCAGCAGTGATCTCAGGAAGGGGGAAAAACTGTTTTTT. This encodes CASSDLRKGEKLFF.